These 29 T cell receptor beta chains originate from one sample sequenced in a study of early stage breast cancer tumors. Libraries were prepared by immunoSEQ multiplex PCR; TCRdb keeps only in-frame clonotypes and omits some of them. Of around 25,000 clones listed, 60% to 70% are singletons. Material: breast tumor tissue. The receptors come from a person between 55 and 69 years old with breast cancer.

V usage is TRBV7-2 and J usage is TRBJ1-2; 7 bases fit TRBD1. V was pared by 5 bases and J by 0 bases, with 3 bases of the junction left unmatched. The CDR3 has 14 amino acids. Germline CDR1 reads SGHTA; CDR2 reads FQGNSA. This CDR3 is CASSPTGANYGYTF. DNA of the CDR3: TGTGCCAGCAGCCCTACAGGGGCTAACTATGGCTACACCTTC.

CDR3 in DNA: TGTGCCAGCAGTGAGGGTCTTGTGACTACCGATCTTCGGGGCTACACCTTC. Its translation: CASSEGLVTTDLRGYTF. This sequence joins TRBV6-4 and TRBJ1-2; D unclear. The CDR3 covers 17 residues. In germline, CDR1 is MRHNA, CDR2 SNTAGT. The germline V and J ends were trimmed by 3 bases and 8 bases, with 25 bases remaining between them.

Here the CDR3 DNA reads TGTGCCAGCAGTCGGACTAGCGGGGACGGGGCGAACACCGGGGAGCTGTTTTTT. Encoded protein: CASSRTSGDGANTGELFF. The V gene is TRBV6-4, the J gene TRBJ2-2; TRBD2 matches 12 bases. Germline assignment: CDR1 MRHNA and CDR2 SNTAGT. This CDR3 region has 18 residues. Losses at the gene ends were 5 bases for V and 0 bases for J; bases not matched to a gene: 7.

This clone has more than one count but fewer than ten. This chain uses TRBV19 with TRBJ2-7; D may be TRBD2 (5 bases). Germline V gene sequence: CDR1 LNHDA, CDR2 SQIVND (reference sequence). V was cut by 1 base and J by 2 bases, with 9 bases left in between. This CDR3 spans 14 amino acids. The CDR3 sequence is CASSIAVGAYEQYF. Here the CDR3 DNA reads TGTGCCAGTAGTATAGCCGTGGGAGCCTACGAGCAGTACTTC.

The chain joins TRBV10-2 to TRBJ1-1, with 7 bases fitting TRBD1. CDR3 length: 14 amino acids. The J segment lost 5 bases and the V segment lost 5 bases, leaving 8 bases of the junction unmatched. Per the germline V gene, CDR1 is WSHSY and CDR2 is SAAADI. The CDR3 loop reads CASSPDRVGTEAFF. The CDR3 DNA follows: TGCGCCAGCAGTCCCGACAGGGTAGGGACTGAAGCTTTCTTT.

This clone was seen once. The chain combines TRBV7-6 with TRBJ2-1; 14 bases match TRBD2. The J segment lost 7 bases and the V segment lost 5 bases, leaving 16 bases of the junction unmatched. CDR1 and CDR2 (germline): SGHVS, FNYEAQ. This CDR3 comprises 19 residues. The CDR3 sequence: CASSRHTPQGLAGVNEQFF. The CDR3 DNA follows: TGTGCCAGCAGCCGCCACACACCTCAGGGACTAGCGGGAGTAAATGAGCAGTTCTTC.

This clone was counted between two and nine times. The CDR3 loop is CASRGLAGYTDTQYF. The CDR3 nucleotides are TGTGCCAGCAGGGGACTAGCGGGGTACACAGATACGCAGTATTTT. V is TRBV27 and J is TRBJ2-3, with 13 nucleotides matching TRBD2. This CDR3 spans 15 amino acids. Germline CDR1 MNHEY, CDR2 SMNVEV (reference sequence). The J segment lost 2 bases and the V segment lost 6 bases, leaving 2 bases of the junction unmatched.

J is TRBJ1-5 and V is TRBV5-1; D gene unclear. Trimming stripped 0 bases from V and 7 bases from J, with 8 bases between. CDR3 length equals 13 residues. The V gene's germline CDR1 is SGHRS and CDR2 YFSETQ. The CDR3 is CASSLDGIQPQHF. In DNA form, the CDR3 reads TGCGCCAGCAGCTTGGACGGTATCCAGCCCCAGCATTTT.

Only one count was recorded for this clone. At one boundary the junction diverges from the germline segment, which might be a read error. The chain joins TRBV11-3 to TRBJ2-7; 7 nucleotides line up with TRBD2. The CDR3 sequence is 12 residues long. Germline lookup yields CDR1 SGHNT and CDR2 YENEEA. CDR3 in DNA: TGTGCCAGCACCTTAAGGGAGGGCGAGCAGTACTTC. Its translation is CASTLREGEQYF.

The rearrangement links TRBV4-2 to TRBJ2-5, with 8 bases that match TRBD2. J was trimmed by 1 base and V by 0 bases; bases with no gene match: 7. Per germline, CDR1 LGHNA and CDR2 YNFKEQ. The CDR3 sequence is 17 residues long. CDR3 DNA: TGTGCCAGCAGCCAAGATTGGGGTAGCGGGATCCAAGAGACCCAGTACTTC. Translation gives CASSQDWGSGIQETQYF.

The sample holds one count of this clone. The chain employs TRBV9 and TRBJ1-2; 7 nucleotides agree with TRBD1. The CDR3 extends over 13 amino acids. With 5 bases clipped from V and 5 bases from J, the junction kept 6 bases outside the gene matches. Germline CDR1 and CDR2: SGDLS and YYNGEE. The CDR3 DNA sequence: TGTGCCAGCAGTGCCGACAGGGCTTATGGCTACACCTTC. Protein sequence: CASSADRAYGYTF.

This clone occurred a few times. The rearrangement links TRBV19 to TRBJ2-3; 13 bases match TRBD2. Germline V gene lookup returns CDR1 LNHDA and CDR2 SQIVND (reference sequence). CDR3 length: 16 amino acids. Germline trimming cut 5 bases from V and 2 bases from J; bases unmatched to any gene: 4. The CDR3 nucleotides are TGTGCCAGTAGTCTGGGACTAGCGGGACTCACAGATACGCAGTATTTT. The encoded protein is CASSLGLAGLTDTQYF.

The V call is TRBV29-1, the J call TRBJ1-2; 8 bases are shared with TRBD1. The CDR3 is 13 residues long. V was clipped by 0 bases and J by 8 bases; unmatched bases: 5. Germline V lookup: CDR1 SQVTM, CDR2 ANQGSEA. The CDR3, as DNA: TGCAGCGTTGAAGATCGCACAGGGGGGGGCTACACCTTC. It specifies CSVEDRTGGGYTF.

V and J are TRBV7-9 and TRBJ2-3, with 9 bases identical to TRBD2. V lost 1 base and J lost 2; bases outside the gene matches: 4. This CDR3 is built from 16 residues. Germline CDR1 is SEHNR and CDR2 is FQNEAQ (reference sequence). This CDR3 reads CASSLDLAGSTDTQYF. CDR3 nucleotides: TGTGCCAGCAGCTTAGATCTAGCGGGGTCCACAGATACGCAGTATTTT.

This chain connects TRBV28 to TRBJ1-1, with D possibly TRBD1 on 6 matching bases. This CDR3 is built from 15 residues. V was cut by 4 bases and J by 1 base, with 13 bases left in between. Germline CDR1 and CDR2: MDHEN and SYDVKM. The CDR3 region is CASSSPGGANTEAFF. The CDR3 DNA is TGTGCCAGCAGTTCCCCCGGGGGGGCGAACACTGAAGCTTTCTTT.

The chain has TRBV27 and TRBJ2-5; D unclear. V was trimmed by 10 bases and J by 7 bases, leaving 19 bases between them. The CDR3 is 13 amino acids. Germline CDR1 and CDR2: MNHEY and SMNVEV (reference sequence). This CDR3 is CATMGRPIGTQYF. The DNA of the CDR3 is TGTGCCACCATGGGCAGACCGATAGGGACCCAGTACTTC.

This chain uses TRBV29-1 with TRBJ1-1; D not certain. Germline CDR1 SQVTM, CDR2 ANQGSEA. CDR3 length equals 11 residues. The V end lost 5 bases, the J end lost 10 bases, and 14 bases lay between the germline ends. CDR3 loop: CSVPGEGRAFF. As DNA, the CDR3 is TGCAGCGTTCCCGGGGAGGGTAGAGCTTTCTTT.

The chain joins TRBV11-2 to TRBJ1-2; D is perhaps TRBD1 (6 bases). From germline, CDR1 is SGHAT and CDR2 FQNNGV. The CDR3 has 14 residues. With 5 bases removed from V and 6 bases from J, the gap between germline ends came to 16 bases. The CDR3 DNA is TGTGCCAGCAGCGTCGAGGCAGGGGTTCATGGCTACACCTTC. It encodes CASSVEAGVHGYTF.

J is TRBJ2-3 and V is TRBV6-6, with TRBD2 as a possible D gene (5 bases). The length of the CDR3 is 13 residues. V lost 8 bases and J 9 bases, leaving 18 bases between the germline ends. From germline, CDR1 is MNHNY and CDR2 SVGAGI (reference sequence). In nucleotides, the CDR3 is TGTGCCAGCGCTTTAGGAGGCCGGAGGACGCAGTATTTT. Translation: CASALGGRRTQYF.

The chain recombines TRBV5-1 with TRBJ2-3; D possibly corresponds to TRBD1 (5 bases). Germline V gene data show CDR1 as SGHRS and CDR2 as YFSETQ. The CDR3 contains 15 residues. The V end was cut by 1 base, the J end by 2 bases, with 11 bases between. The CDR3 loop reads CASSLHRPYTDTQYF. CDR3 DNA: TGCGCCAGCAGCTTGCACAGGCCCTACACAGATACGCAGTATTTT.

This clone came up once. The chain combines TRBV7-2 with TRBJ2-2, with 7 bases lining up with TRBD2. V shed 2 bases and J 6 bases; nucleotides not matched to a gene: 12. This CDR3 contains 17 residues. From germline, CDR1 is SGHTA and CDR2 FQGNSA. In nucleotides, the CDR3 is TGTGCCAGCAGCTTAAGGGCGGGAGCACCCCGAGCCGGGGAGCTGTTTTTT. Amino acids: CASSLRAGAPRAGELFF.

This chain connects TRBV7-2 to TRBJ2-3; D is unresolved. Germline V gives CDR1 SGHTA, CDR2 FQGNSA. The CDR3 sequence is 12 residues long. The germline V and J ends were trimmed by 2 bases and 8 bases, with 8 bases remaining between them. The CDR3 nucleotides are TGTGCCAGCAGCTTATCTCAGGCTACGCAGTATTTT. This encodes CASSLSQATQYF. The variable domain in full, completed from reference TRBV7-2 and TRBJ2-3, reads GAGVSQSPSNKVTEKGKDVELRCDPISGHTALYWYRQSLGQGLEFLIYFQGNSAPDKSGLPSDRFSAERTGGSVSTLTIQRTQQEDSAVYLCASSLSQATQYFGPGTRLTVL.

The V gene is TRBV11-2, the J gene TRBJ1-4; D ambiguous. CDR1 is SGHAT, CDR2 FQNNGV, per germline. The CDR3 length is 15 residues. V lost 5 bases and J 0 bases, leaving 10 bases between the germline ends. The CDR3 nucleotides read TGTGCCAGCAGCCCACAGCAAGCAACTAATGAAAAACTGTTTTTT. This codes for CASSPQQATNEKLFF. The full variable domain, rest sourced from reference TRBV11-2 and TRBJ1-4, is EAGVAQSPRYKIIEKRQSVAFWCNPISGHATLYWYQQILGQGPKLLIQFQNNGVVDDSQLPKDRFSAERLKGVDSTLKIQPAKLEDSAVYLCASSPQQATNEKLFFGSGTQLSVL.

This clone was recorded a few times. The chain couples TRBV2 to TRBJ1-5; a possible D gene is TRBD1 (6 bases). Trimming took off 6 bases at V and 5 bases at J, with 14 bases between the two ends. Germline V lookup: CDR1 SNHLY, CDR2 FYNNEI. The CDR3 has 14 residues. The CDR3 is CASRGNRVDQPQHF. The CDR3 region has the DNA TGTGCCAGCAGGGGAAACAGGGTTGATCAGCCCCAGCATTTT.

This chain uses TRBV30 with TRBJ2-3, with TRBD2 matching 7 bases. Unmatched junction bases numbered 7, after V lost 0 bases and J lost 1 base. The CDR3 has 16 amino acids. The germline V gene has CDR1 GTSNPN and CDR2 SVGIG (reference sequence). Here the CDR3 reads CAWSVLASGGTDTQYF. The CDR3 coding sequence is TGTGCCTGGAGTGTCTTGGCTAGCGGCGGCACAGATACGCAGTATTTT.

This chain connects TRBV7-9 to TRBJ2-7, with a possible D match to TRBD2 (6 bases). The CDR3 loop spans 16 amino acids. Trimming left V 1 base short and J 2 bases short, with 15 bases between. Germline CDR1 is SEHNR and CDR2 is FQNEAQ (reference sequence). This CDR3 reads CASSLGSASEPYEQYF. The CDR3 nucleotides are TGTGCCAGCAGCTTAGGATCGGCTAGCGAGCCCTACGAGCAGTACTTC.

The chain combines TRBV5-5 with TRBJ1-2; 11 bases agree with TRBD1. The germline CDR1 and CDR2 sequences are SGHKS and YYEKEE (reference sequence). J gave up 5 bases and V 3 bases, and 9 bases lay outside the gene matches. The CDR3 runs to 16 residues. CDR3 loop: CASSSQGQGARYGYTF. CDR3 bases: TGTGCCAGCAGCTCCCAAGGACAGGGGGCGAGATATGGCTACACCTTC.

The chain carries TRBV27 and TRBJ1-2, with 8 bases lining up with TRBD1. Germline CDR1 reads MNHEY; CDR2 reads SMNVEV (reference sequence). With 3 bases clipped from V and 5 bases from J, the junction kept 8 bases outside the gene matches. This CDR3 has 15 amino acids. CDR3 DNA: TGTGCCAGCAGTTTCGGACAGGGCCAAGGGTATGGCTACACCTTC. This encodes CASSFGQGQGYGYTF.

The chain has TRBV9 and TRBJ2-1; maybe TRBD2 (5 bases). With 0 bases removed from V and 1 base from J, the gap between germline ends came to 8 bases. CDR1 is SGDLS, CDR2 YYNGEE, per germline. This CDR3 is built from 15 residues. The CDR3 coding sequence is TGTGCCAGCAGCGTAGCTGGACTGTCCTACAATGAGCAGTTCTTC. As protein: CASSVAGLSYNEQFF.